This is a list of T cell receptor beta chains from one sample in a study of shared clonotypes between healthy human individuals. Using immunoSEQ multiplex PCR, the repertoire was profiled, and TCRdb retains in-frame clones only, with some absent. The sample includes approximately 2.5 million clones, 85% to 95% of them seen just once. Input material: naive CD4+ T cells sorted from blood. These receptors were obtained from a man between 18 and 29 years old in good health. Both conserved end residues are part of each CDR3. The order of the fields is clone size, CDR3 length, J gene, D gene, V gene, CDR3 protein, CDR3 DNA. A D gene is named only where the DNA matches it firmly. Some rows have no size entry. The others give once, few or many, or a class for an expanded clone.

>-|16|TRBJ1-6|-|TRBV4-3
CASSQERSDYNSPLHF
TGCGCCAGCAGCCAAGAACGGTCGGACTATAATTCACCCCTCCACTTT
>-|13|TRBJ2-7|-|TRBV5-1
CASSFGTQNEQYF
TGCGCCAGCAGCTTCGGGACTCAGAATGAGCAGTACTTC
>-|14|TRBJ2-2|-|TRBV7-7
CASSLHPGTGELFF
TGTGCTAGCAGCTTACATCCAGGCACCGGGGAGCTGTTTTTT
>-|16|TRBJ2-7|TRBD2|TRBV7-2
CASSLRTSGNPYEQYF
TGTGCCAGCAGCCTAAGGACTAGCGGTAACCCCTACGAGCAGTACTTC
>-|13|TRBJ2-7|TRBD1|TRBV7-2
CASRDSSSYEQYF
TGTGCCAGCCGGGACAGCTCCTCCTACGAGCAGTACTTC
>-|20|TRBJ2-1|TRBD2|TRBV9
CASSAGTSGPKVGAFNEQFF
TGTGCCAGCAGCGCGGGGACTAGCGGGCCGAAAGTAGGGGCTTTCAATGAGCAGTTCTTC
>-|18|TRBJ2-1|-|TRBV4-1
CASSQEMWRGSSYNEQFF
TGCGCCAGCAGCCAAGAAATGTGGAGAGGGAGCTCCTACAATGAGCAGTTCTTC
>once|16|TRBJ1-2|-|TRBV27
CASSLSSSGHDYGYTF
TGTGCCAGCAGTTTATCTTCATCAGGGCACGACTATGGCTACACCTTC
>-|12|TRBJ1-6|-|TRBV30
CAWSPGDSPLHF
TGTGCCTGGAGCCCAGGGGATTCACCCCTCCACTTT
>-|15|TRBJ1-6|-|TRBV7-9
CASTPVGVADSPLHF
TGTGCCAGCACCCCGGTAGGGGTAGCGGATTCACCCCTCCACTTT
>-|15|TRBJ2-2|TRBD1|TRBV5-4
CASSPDRGLFRELFF
TGTGCCAGCAGCCCGGACAGGGGACTTTTTAGGGAGCTGTTTTTT
>-|17|TRBJ1-2|-|TRBV19
CASSIAPFGSLKSGYTF
TGTGCCAGTAGTATTGCCCCGTTCGGGTCCCTCAAGAGTGGCTACACCTTC
>-|15|TRBJ2-7|TRBD2|TRBV7-9
CASSATSGGPYEQYF
TGTGCCAGCAGCGCAACTAGCGGGGGGCCCTACGAGCAGTACTTC
>-|16|TRBJ2-3|TRBD2|TRBV7-2
CASSLMAGGKSDTQYF
TGTGCCAGCAGCTTAATGGCGGGAGGTAAATCAGATACGCAGTATTTT
>-|15|TRBJ2-3|TRBD2|TRBV4-1
CASSQLAGVRDTQYF
TGCGCCAGCAGCCAACTAGCGGGGGTCCGAGATACGCAGTATTTT
>-|14|TRBJ1-5|-|TRBV2
CASSYEWGNQPQHF
TGTGCCAGCAGCTACGAATGGGGCAATCAGCCCCAGCATTTT
>once|17|TRBJ1-5|-|TRBV2
CASSRADGAYSNQPQHF
TGTGCCAGCAGTAGGGCTGACGGAGCTTATAGCAATCAGCCCCAGCATTTT
>-|16|TRBJ2-2|-|TRBV6-4
CASSDSIRATTGELFF
TGTGCCAGCAGTGACTCGATTAGAGCGACCACCGGGGAGCTGTTTTTT
>-|13|TRBJ1-5|-|TRBV6-6
CASSYHSDQPQHF
TGTGCCAGCAGTTACCATAGTGATCAGCCCCAGCATTTT
>-|11|TRBJ1-4|-|TRBV6-5
CASSRRDRLFF
TGTGCCAGCAGCCGCCGGGACCGACTGTTTTTT
>-|15|TRBJ2-3|TRBD1|TRBV6-5
CASSPGQGATDTQYF
TGTGCCAGCAGTCCCGGACAGGGGGCCACAGATACGCAGTATTTT
>once|14|TRBJ2-7|-|TRBV5-4
CASSLAHRKDEQYF
TGTGCCAGCAGCTTGGCCCACAGGAAGGACGAGCAGTACTTC
>once|13|TRBJ2-5|-|TRBV25-1
CASRISDEQEQYF
TGTGCCAGCAGGATATCGGACGAGCAGGAGCAGTACTTC
>-|11|TRBJ1-1|-|TRBV6-6
CASSLGRTVLF
TGTGCCAGCAGTCTTGGGCGGACCGTGCTCTTT
>-|15|TRBJ2-7|-|TRBV9
CASSVAPGQAYEQYF
TGTGCCAGCAGCGTAGCTCCGGGGCAGGCCTACGAGCAGTACTTC
>-|16|TRBJ2-1|TRBD2|TRBV7-2
CASSLWAGGRGNEQFF
TGTGCCAGCAGCTTATGGGCGGGGGGGCGTGGAAATGAGCAGTTCTTC
>-|13|TRBJ1-1|TRBD1|TRBV6-5
CASSRQGWAEAFF
TGTGCCAGCAGTAGACAGGGGTGGGCTGAAGCTTTCTTT
>-|12|TRBJ2-5|-|TRBV30
CAWSVRQETQYF
TGTGCCTGGAGTGTCAGGCAGGAGACCCAGTACTTC
>once|16|TRBJ1-5|TRBD1|TRBV6-6
CASSYTGTGASGPQHF
TGTGCCAGCAGTTACACCGGGACAGGGGCCTCCGGGCCCCAGCATTTT
>-|14|TRBJ2-1|TRBD1|TRBV6-1
CASSQQGIGDEQFF
TGTGCCAGCAGCCAACAGGGGATAGGGGATGAGCAGTTCTTC
>-|13|TRBJ1-1|TRBD1|TRBV5-4
CASSGGQDTEAFF
TGTGCCAGCAGCGGCGGACAGGACACTGAAGCTTTCTTT
>few|12|TRBJ1-6|-|TRBV25-1
CASSEWESPLHF
TGTGCCAGCAGTGAATGGGAATCACCCCTCCACTTT
>-|14|TRBJ1-5|TRBD1|TRBV6-5
CASSQDRGLRPQHF
TGTGCCAGCAGTCAAGACAGGGGCCTTCGGCCCCAGCATTTT